The rows below give T cell receptor beta chains drawn from one sample of a study of OX40 agonist ivuxolimab in advanced cancers. The repertoire was sequenced with immunoSEQ multiplex PCR; TCRdb's copy has only in-frame clones and lacks some. The profile shows tens of thousands of clones, just over 85% of them singletons. The input for sequencing was CD4+ or CD8+ T cells sorted from blood, taken in a trial of the OX40 agonist ivuxolimab. These receptors were obtained from an adult with an advanced solid tumor such as melanoma, head and neck, liver or kidney cancer. The CDR3 runs from the conserved cysteine through the conserved F or W. The order of the fields is clone size, J gene, D gene, V gene, CDR3 length, CDR3 protein, CDR3 DNA. The D gene is left open where the match is weak. Not all rows give a size; the values are once, few, many and, for expanded clones, a class.

size: .
J: TRBJ2-5
D: .
V: TRBV11-2
length: 13
CDR3: CASSLAGDETQYF
DNA: TGTGCCAGCAGCTTAGCGGGCGACGAGACCCAGTACTTC

size: .
J: TRBJ2-2
D: .
V: TRBV6-4
length: 12
CDR3: CASSDDFGELFF
DNA: TGTGCCAGCAGTGACGATTTCGGGGAGCTGTTTTTT

size: once
J: TRBJ2-7
D: .
V: TRBV11-3
length: 11
CDR3: CASSLFYEQHF
DNA: TGTGCCAGCAGCTTATTCTACGAGCAGCACTTC

size: .
J: TRBJ2-7
D: .
V: TRBV5-5
length: 16
CDR3: CASSAYRGLDPNEQYF
DNA: TGTGCCAGCAGCGCCTACAGGGGACTAGACCCCAACGAGCAGTACTTC

size: .
J: TRBJ2-1
D: TRBD2
V: TRBV18
length: 17
CDR3: CASSPPLAGGNYNEQFF
DNA: TGTGCCAGCTCACCACCACTAGCGGGGGGGAATTACAATGAGCAGTTCTTC

size: .
J: TRBJ2-5
D: .
V: TRBV18
length: 16
CDR3: CASSFLGTGGQETQYF
DNA: TGTGCCAGCTCATTTCTAGGTACTGGGGGCCAGGAGACCCAGTACTTC

size: once
J: TRBJ2-3
D: TRBD2
V: TRBV10-3
length: 16
CDR3: CAITSGLAGVRDTQYF
DNA: TGTGCCATCACCTCAGGACTAGCGGGAGTTAGGGATACGCAGTATTTT

size: .
J: TRBJ1-2
D: TRBD1
V: TRBV29-1
length: 13
CDR3: CSVGRGPDYGYTF
DNA: TGCAGCGTTGGCAGGGGGCCGGACTATGGCTACACCTTC

size: .
J: TRBJ1-5
D: TRBD1
V: TRBV19
length: 17
CDR3: CASSLNLGQVSNQPQHF
DNA: TGTGCCAGTAGTTTAAATCTCGGACAGGTTAGCAATCAGCCCCAGCATTTT

size: .
J: TRBJ1-1
D: .
V: TRBV12-1
length: 16
CDR3: CASSFGRQVLNTEAFF
DNA: TGTGCCAGCAGCTTTGGACGGCAAGTTTTGAACACTGAAGCTTTCTTT

size: .
J: TRBJ1-2
D: .
V: TRBV11-3
length: 14
CDR3: CASSLVGAEDGYTF
DNA: TGTGCCAGCAGCTTAGTCGGGGCAGAAGACGGCTACACCTTC

size: .
J: TRBJ2-1
D: TRBD2
V: TRBV7-9
length: 18
CDR3: CASSFSRTSGKNYNEQFF
DNA: TGTGCCAGCAGCTTTTCCAGGACTAGCGGGAAGAACTACAATGAGCAGTTCTTC

size: few
J: TRBJ1-1
D: TRBD1
V: TRBV4-2
length: 16
CDR3: CASSREAQGAQGEAFF
DNA: TGTGCCAGCAGCCGAGAAGCCCAGGGGGCGCAGGGTGAAGCTTTCTTT

size: .
J: TRBJ2-7
D: TRBD1
V: TRBV11-3
length: 13
CDR3: CASRKGASYEQYF
DNA: TGTGCCAGCAGGAAGGGGGCCTCTTACGAGCAGTACTTC

size: medium-sized
J: TRBJ1-2
D: .
V: TRBV28
length: 12
CDR3: CASSLSGGGYTF
DNA: TGTGCCAGCAGTTTGTCAGGCGGTGGCTACACCTTC

size: .
J: TRBJ2-5
D: .
V: TRBV5-6
length: 14
CDR3: CASSFRDVEETQYF
DNA: TGTGCCAGCAGCTTTAGGGACGTCGAAGAGACCCAGTACTTC

size: .
J: TRBJ2-1
D: .
V: TRBV27
length: 14
CDR3: CASSPRFSYNEQFF
DNA: TGTGCCAGCAGTCCCCGGTTCTCCTACAATGAGCAGTTCTTC

size: .
J: TRBJ1-1
D: TRBD1
V: TRBV27
length: 15
CDR3: CASSRRDRENTEAFF
DNA: TGTGCCAGCAGTCGAAGGGACAGGGAGAACACTGAAGCTTTCTTT

size: .
J: TRBJ2-2
D: .
V: TRBV2
length: 15
CDR3: CASTRDGTNTGELFF
DNA: TGTGCCAGCACCCGGGACGGAACGAACACCGGGGAGCTGTTTTTT

size: .
J: TRBJ1-2
D: .
V: TRBV6-5
length: 14
CDR3: CASSYSYENYGYTF
DNA: TGTGCCAGCAGTTACTCTTATGAAAACTATGGCTACACCTTC

size: once
J: TRBJ1-1
D: .
V: TRBV5-1
length: 14
CDR3: CASSWTEGNTEAFF
DNA: TGCGCCAGCAGCTGGACAGAAGGGAACACTGAAGCTTTCTTT

size: .
J: TRBJ2-3
D: TRBD2
V: TRBV5-8
length: 15
CDR3: CASSPGGGAKWTQYF
DNA: TGTGCCAGCAGCCCGGGAGGTGGCGCCAAGTGGACGCAGTATTTT

size: .
J: TRBJ2-5
D: TRBD2
V: TRBV2
length: 15
CDR3: CASSQGLAAQETQYF
DNA: TGTGCCAGCAGCCAGGGACTAGCGGCCCAAGAGACCCAGTACTTC

size: few
J: TRBJ1-5
D: TRBD1
V: TRBV19
length: 15
CDR3: CASSMWDSTYQPQHF
DNA: TGTGCCAGTAGTATGTGGGACAGTACCTATCAGCCCCAGCATTTT

size: .
J: TRBJ1-4
D: .
V: TRBV21-1
length: 14
CDR3: CASSRQGARRKLFF
DNA: TGTGCCAGCAGCAGACAGGGGGCGAGGAGGAAACTGTTTTTT

size: once
J: TRBJ2-2
D: .
V: TRBV10-3
length: 13
CDR3: CAIKDANTGELFF
DNA: TGTGCCATCAAAGACGCCAACACCGGGGAGCTGTTTTTT

size: once
J: TRBJ2-1
D: .
V: TRBV5-1
length: 12
CDR3: CASSSYDWQQFF
DNA: TGCGCCAGCAGCTCATACGACTGGCAGCAGTTCTTC

size: .
J: TRBJ2-7
D: .
V: TRBV27
length: 14
CDR3: CASRPHAEGYEQYF
DNA: TGTGCCAGCAGACCCCACGCGGAGGGCTACGAGCAGTACTTC

size: .
J: TRBJ2-1
D: TRBD2
V: TRBV28
length: 16
CDR3: CASSPFSGSSYNEQFF
DNA: TGTGCCAGCAGTCCGTTTAGCGGGAGCTCCTACAATGAGCAGTTCTTC

size: .
J: TRBJ1-5
D: TRBD1
V: TRBV28
length: 16
CDR3: CASSFSGQGVGQPQHF
DNA: TGTGCCAGCAGTTTTTCGGGACAGGGGGTAGGGCAGCCCCAGCATTTT

size: .
J: TRBJ2-6
D: .
V: TRBV5-5
length: 15
CDR3: CASSPPLWGANVLTF
DNA: TGTGCCAGCAGCCCTCCCTTGTGGGGGGCCAACGTCCTGACTTTC